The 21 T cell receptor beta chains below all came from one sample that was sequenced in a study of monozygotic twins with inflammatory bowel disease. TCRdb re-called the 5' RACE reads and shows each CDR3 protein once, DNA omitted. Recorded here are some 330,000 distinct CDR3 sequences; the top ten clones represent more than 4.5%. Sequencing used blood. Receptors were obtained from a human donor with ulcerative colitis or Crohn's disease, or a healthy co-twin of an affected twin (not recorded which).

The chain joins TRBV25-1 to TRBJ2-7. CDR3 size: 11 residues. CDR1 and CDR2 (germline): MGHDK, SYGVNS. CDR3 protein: CASQQTIEQYF.

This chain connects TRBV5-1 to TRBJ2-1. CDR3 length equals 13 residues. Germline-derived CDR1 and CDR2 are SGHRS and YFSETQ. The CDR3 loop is CASSFGLINEQFF.

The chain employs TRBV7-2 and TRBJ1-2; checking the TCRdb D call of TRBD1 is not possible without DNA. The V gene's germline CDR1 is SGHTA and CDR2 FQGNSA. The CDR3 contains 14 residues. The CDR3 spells CASSQTRTTPRYTF.

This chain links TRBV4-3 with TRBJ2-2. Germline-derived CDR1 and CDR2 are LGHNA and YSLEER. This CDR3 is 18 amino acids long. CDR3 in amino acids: CASSQDRGWNANTGELFF.

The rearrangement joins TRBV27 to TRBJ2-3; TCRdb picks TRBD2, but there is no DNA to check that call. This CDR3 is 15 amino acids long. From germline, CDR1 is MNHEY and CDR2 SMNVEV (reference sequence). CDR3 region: CASSWLAGGSDTQYF.

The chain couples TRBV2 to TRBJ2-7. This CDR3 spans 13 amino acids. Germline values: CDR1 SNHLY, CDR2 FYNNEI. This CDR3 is CASGQSTVYEQYF.

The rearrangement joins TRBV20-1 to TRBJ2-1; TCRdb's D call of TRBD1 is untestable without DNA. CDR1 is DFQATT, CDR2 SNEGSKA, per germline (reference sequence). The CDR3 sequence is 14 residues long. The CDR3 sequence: CSARGDISANEQFF.

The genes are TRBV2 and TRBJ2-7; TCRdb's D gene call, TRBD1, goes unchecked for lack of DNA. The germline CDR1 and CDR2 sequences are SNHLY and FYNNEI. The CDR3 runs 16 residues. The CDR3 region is CASKGGVGPLYYEQYF. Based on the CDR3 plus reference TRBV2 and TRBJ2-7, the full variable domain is EPEVTQTPSHQVTQMGQEVILRCVPISNHLYFYWYRQILGQKVEFLVSFYNNEISEKSEIFDDQFSVERPDGSNFTLKIRSTKLEDSAMYFCASKGGVGPLYYEQYFGPGTRLTVT.

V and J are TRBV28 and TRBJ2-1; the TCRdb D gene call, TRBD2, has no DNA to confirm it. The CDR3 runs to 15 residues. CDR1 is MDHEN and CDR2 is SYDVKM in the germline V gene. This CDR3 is CASSLPGVGRDEQFF. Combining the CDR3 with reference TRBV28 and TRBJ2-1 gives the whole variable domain DVKVTQSSRYLVKRTGEKVFLECVQDMDHENMFWYRQDPGLGLRLIYFSYDVKMKEKGDIPEGYSVSREKKERFSLILESASTNQTSMYLCASSLPGVGRDEQFFGPGTRLTVL.

CDR3 sequence: CASRGNPDEAFF. The rearrangement joins TRBV12-3 or TRBV12-4 to TRBJ1-1; TCRdb outputs TRBD1, but without DNA this stays unchecked. CDR3 length equals 12 residues.

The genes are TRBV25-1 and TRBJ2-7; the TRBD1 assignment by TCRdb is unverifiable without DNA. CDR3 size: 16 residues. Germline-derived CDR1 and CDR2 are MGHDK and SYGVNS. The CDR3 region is CASSPHRGNRAYEQYF.

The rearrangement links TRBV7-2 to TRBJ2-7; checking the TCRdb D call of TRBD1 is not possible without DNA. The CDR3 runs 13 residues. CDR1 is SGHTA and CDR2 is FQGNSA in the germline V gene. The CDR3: CASSILRGYEQYF. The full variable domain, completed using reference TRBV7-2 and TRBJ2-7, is GAGVSQSPSNKVTEKGKDVELRCDPISGHTALYWYRQSLGQGLEFLIYFQGNSAPDKSGLPSDRFSAERTGGSVSTLTIQRTQQEDSAVYLCASSILRGYEQYFGPGTRLTVT.

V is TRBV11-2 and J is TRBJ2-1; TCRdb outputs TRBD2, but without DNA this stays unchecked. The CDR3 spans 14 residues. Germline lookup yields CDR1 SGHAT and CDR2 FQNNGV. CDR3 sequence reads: CASSVGGMGNEQFF.

CDR3 region: CASSSLAGEQDTQYF. The rearrangement uses TRBV7-9 and TRBJ2-3; there is no DNA to check the TCRdb D call of TRBD2. Germline V gene data show CDR1 as SEHNR and CDR2 as FQNEAQ (reference sequence). CDR3 length: 15 residues.

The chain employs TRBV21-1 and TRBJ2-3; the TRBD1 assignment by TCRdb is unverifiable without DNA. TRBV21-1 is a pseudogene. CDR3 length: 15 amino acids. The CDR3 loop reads CASSDRERGTDTQYF.

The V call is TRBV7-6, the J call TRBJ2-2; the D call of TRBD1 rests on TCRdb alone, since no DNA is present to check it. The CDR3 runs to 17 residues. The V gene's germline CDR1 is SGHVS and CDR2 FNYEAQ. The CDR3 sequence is CASSLWTGQGWSGELFF.

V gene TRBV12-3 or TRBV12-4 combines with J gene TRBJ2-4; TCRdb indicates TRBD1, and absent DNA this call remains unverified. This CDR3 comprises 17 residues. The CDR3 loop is CASSPQGPLLAKNIQYF.

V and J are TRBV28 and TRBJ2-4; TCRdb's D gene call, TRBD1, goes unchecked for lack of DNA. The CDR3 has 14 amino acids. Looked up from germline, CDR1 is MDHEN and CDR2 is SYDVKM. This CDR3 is CASSLTSGGGIQYF.

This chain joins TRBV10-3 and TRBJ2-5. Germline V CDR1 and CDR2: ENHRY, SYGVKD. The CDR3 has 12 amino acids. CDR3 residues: CATLGLEETQYF.

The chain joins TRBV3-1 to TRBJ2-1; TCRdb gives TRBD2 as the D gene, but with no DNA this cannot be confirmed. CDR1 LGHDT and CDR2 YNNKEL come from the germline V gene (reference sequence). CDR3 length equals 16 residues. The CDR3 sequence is CASSQDLAGGFHEQFF.

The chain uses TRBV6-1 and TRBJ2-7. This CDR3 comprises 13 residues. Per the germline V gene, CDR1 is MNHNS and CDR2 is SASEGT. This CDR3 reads CASSVEGSYEQYF.